The next 5 T cell receptor beta chains were all read from a single sample in a study of OX40 agonist ivuxolimab in advanced cancers. Data came from immunoSEQ multiplex PCR; TCRdb stores just in-frame clones and leaves some out. The sample records approximately 21,000 clones, 84% being singletons. This specimen was CD4+ or CD8+ T cells sorted from blood, taken in a trial of the OX40 agonist ivuxolimab. Receptors originate from an adult with an advanced solid tumor such as melanoma, head and neck, liver or kidney cancer.

The gene calls are TRBV30 and TRBJ1-3, with a possible D match to TRBD1 (5 bases). V lost 3 bases and J 0 bases, leaving 12 bases between the germline ends. Germline V gene lookup returns CDR1 GTSNPN and CDR2 SVGIG (reference sequence). This CDR3 is 15 amino acids long. The CDR3 DNA follows: TGTGCCTGGAGGCGGACACCGAGCTCTGGAAACACCATATATTTT. It yields the protein CAWRRTPSSGNTIYF.

The sample holds a few counts of this clone. The J gene is TRBJ1-1, the V gene TRBV29-1; maybe TRBD1 (5 bases). Germline V gene lookup returns CDR1 SQVTM and CDR2 ANQGSEA. V lost 6 bases, J lost 2 bases, and 22 bases lay in between. The CDR3 consists of 16 residues. The CDR3 protein is CSVVPRESTINTEAFF. CDR3 nucleotides: TGCAGCGTCGTCCCCAGGGAATCGACAATTAACACTGAAGCTTTCTTT.

The J gene is TRBJ2-5, the V gene TRBV6-1; D possibly matches TRBD1 or TRBD2 (5 bases each). Trimming shortened V by 8 bases and J by 1 base, and 8 bases separated the two germline ends. The CDR3 extends over 12 amino acids. Germline CDR1 is MNHNS and CDR2 is SASEGT. The CDR3 region is CASRGVQETQYF. Written as DNA, the CDR3 is TGTGCCAGCCGGGGCGTCCAAGAGACCCAGTACTTC.

The chain uses TRBV5-4 and TRBJ2-5, with 9 nucleotides matching TRBD1. Unmatched junction bases numbered 5, after V lost 0 bases and J lost 2 bases. The CDR3 is made up of 16 amino acids. Germline CDR1 is SGHNT and CDR2 is YYREEE (reference sequence). CDR3 loop: CASSLEGQGTQETQYF. For the CDR3, the DNA is TGTGCCAGCAGCTTGGAGGGACAGGGTACTCAAGAGACCCAGTACTTC. The full variable domain, its missing parts supplied by reference TRBV5-4 and TRBJ2-5, is ETGVTQSPTHLIKTRGQQVTLRCSSQSGHNTVSWYQQALGQGPQFIFQYYREEENGRGNFPPRFSGLQFPNYSSELNVNALELDDSALYLCASSLEGQGTQETQYFGPGTRLLVL.

This chain joins TRBV7-2 and TRBJ2-3; 10 bases agree with TRBD1. The CDR3 sequence is 14 residues long. Trimming at V came to 1 base and at J to 5 bases, leaving 0 bases not matched to a gene. CDR1 and CDR2 (germline): SGHTA, FQGNSA. This chain's CDR3 is CASSLGTGGDTQYF. The CDR3 DNA is TGTGCCAGCAGCTTAGGGACAGGGGGAGATACGCAGTATTTT.